Following are 23 T cell receptor beta chains from one sample sequenced in a study of CD8+ T cells in alopecia areata. The sequencing template was cDNA reverse transcribed from extracted RNA. Profiled with immunoSEQ multiplex PCR; TCRdb holds only in-frame clones, not every one. The sample has more than 150,000 clones; about 50% are singletons. The sample here was CD8+ T cells sorted from blood, taken at week 0. Source of these receptors: a human donor with alopecia areata.

The chain couples TRBV25-1 to TRBJ2-7, with TRBD2 matching over 9 bases. The CDR3 runs to 13 residues. The V segment lost 5 bases and the J segment 2 bases; nucleotides outside the gene matches: 1. Germline V gene sequence: CDR1 MGHDK, CDR2 SYGVNS. The CDR3 nucleotides are TGTGCCAGCAGTTTAGCGGGGGCCTACGAGCAGTACTTC. As protein: CASSLAGAYEQYF.

This sequence joins TRBV23-1 and TRBJ1-1, with D maybe TRBD1 (5 bases). TRBV23-1 is flagged as an ORF with uncertain function. The CDR3 runs to 14 residues. V was shortened by 4 bases and J by 1 base, with 10 bases between the two germline ends. CDR3 coding DNA: TGCGCCAGCAGTCTGGGGGTGGGGAACACTGAAGCTTTCTTT. This encodes CASSLGVGNTEAFF.

This chain joins TRBV9 and TRBJ1-1; no clear D. Trimming removed 4 bases from V and 5 bases from J, with 15 bases in between. Germline assignment: CDR1 SGDLS and CDR2 YYNGEE. The CDR3 has 14 amino acids. The CDR3 DNA follows: TGTGCCAGCAGCCCCGGTATTGTGGGAACTGAAGCTTTCTTT. The encoded protein is CASSPGIVGTEAFF. The whole variable domain, remainder taken from reference TRBV9 and TRBJ1-1, is DSGVTQTPKHLITATGQRVTLRCSPRSGDLSVYWYQQSLDQGLQFLIQYYNGEERAKGNILERFSAQQFPDLHSELNLSSLELGDSALYFCASSPGIVGTEAFFGQGTRLTVV.

The chain combines TRBV14 with TRBJ2-7; no reliable D call. Trimming took off 0 bases at V and 2 bases at J, with 8 bases between the two ends. CDR3 length equals 14 residues. CDR1 and CDR2 from the germline V gene are SGHDN and FVKESK. The CDR3: CASSQDFVAYEQYF. The CDR3 DNA is TGTGCCAGCAGCCAAGATTTCGTCGCCTACGAGCAGTACTTC.

The sample holds many counts of this clone. The rearrangement links TRBV11-2 to TRBJ2-7; 7 bases line up with TRBD1. Losses at the gene ends were 1 base for V and 3 bases for J; bases not matched to a gene: 6. Germline CDR1 is SGHAT and CDR2 is FQNNGV. The CDR3 length is 15 residues. The CDR3 DNA follows: TGTGCCAGCAGCTTAGCTGGGGGACAGAGCTACGAGCAGTACTTC. Translating it yields CASSLAGGQSYEQYF.

This clone turned up a few times. V gene TRBV15 combines with J gene TRBJ1-5; D not resolved. Trimming took 0 bases from V and 6 from J, leaving 12 bases between them. The germline gives CDR1 LNHNV, CDR2 YYDKDF (reference sequence). This CDR3 has 15 residues. The CDR3 reads CATSREKVSSQPQHF. The DNA for the CDR3 is TGTGCCACCAGCAGAGAGAAGGTTTCAAGTCAGCCCCAGCATTTT.

The rearrangement uses TRBV7-9 and TRBJ2-1, with TRBD2 identical over 9 bases. The V gene's germline CDR1 is SEHNR and CDR2 FQNEAQ (reference sequence). There are 13 residues in the CDR3. The J segment lost 12 bases and the V segment lost 5 bases, leaving 8 bases of the junction unmatched. In nucleotides, the CDR3 is TGTGCCAGCAGCCCGGGACTAGCAAGTGGGCAGTTCTTC. This codes for CASSPGLASGQFF. Complete variable domain (other parts from reference TRBV7-9 and TRBJ2-1): DTGVSQNPRHKITKRGQNVTFRCDPISEHNRLYWYRQTLGQGPEFLTYFQNEAQLEKSRLLSDRFSAERPKGSFSTLEIQRTEQGDSAMYLCASSPGLASGQFFGPGTRLTVL.

This clone has a single count. This chain connects TRBV27 to TRBJ1-5, with D uncertain. Germline CDR1 and CDR2: MNHEY and SMNVEV (reference sequence). The V end was cut by 6 bases, the J end by 0 bases, with 12 bases between. This CDR3 region has 15 residues. Here the CDR3 reads CASSSLGNSNQPQHF. CDR3 coding DNA: TGTGCCAGCAGCTCGCTAGGGAATAGCAATCAGCCCCAGCATTTT.

In its sample, this clone was seen a few times. V usage is TRBV4-3 and J usage is TRBJ2-5, with D perhaps matching TRBD2 (6 bases). CDR1 is LGHNA, CDR2 YSLEER, per germline. This CDR3 spans 15 amino acids. Trimming stripped 2 bases from V and 5 bases from J, with 15 bases between. CDR3 amino acids: CASSQNLGTSETQYF. The CDR3 nucleotides are TGCGCCAGCAGCCAAAACCTAGGGACTTCGGAGACCCAGTACTTC.

The chain joins TRBV6-1 to TRBJ2-6; D unresolved. Looked up from germline, CDR1 is MNHNS and CDR2 is SASEGT. The CDR3 covers 17 residues. V shed 3 bases and J shed 0 bases, with 12 bases lying between them. CDR3 nucleotide sequence: TGTGCCAGCAGTGAGTGGGTCCCGACCTCTGGGGCCAACGTCCTGACTTTC. Translating it yields CASSEWVPTSGANVLTF.

The V call is TRBV30, the J call TRBJ2-2, with D hard to call. From germline, CDR1 is GTSNPN and CDR2 SVGIG (reference sequence). The CDR3 runs to 12 residues. Trimming pared 1 base from V and 5 bases from J, leaving 5 bases between. The CDR3 region is CAWSAGTGELFF. The CDR3 DNA is TGTGCCTGGAGTGCGGGTACCGGGGAGCTGTTTTTT.

This chain uses TRBV30 with TRBJ1-1; TRBD1 is a possible D gene (6 bases). The germline gives CDR1 GTSNPN, CDR2 SVGIG (reference sequence). With 4 bases removed from V and 4 bases from J, the gap between germline ends came to 13 bases. The length of the CDR3 is 13 residues. CDR3 coding DNA: TGTGCCTGGACCAAGGACAGTGGCACTGAAGCTTTCTTT. This gives the protein CAWTKDSGTEAFF.

The chain is built from TRBV18 and TRBJ2-4; the match to TRBD1 covers 7 bases. CDR3 length: 15 residues. V gave up 3 bases and J gave up 2 bases; unmatched junction bases: 4. Per the germline V gene, CDR1 is KGHSH and CDR2 is LQKENI. The CDR3 nucleotides are TGTGCCAGCTCACCCGAACAGGGGTCCAAAAACATTCAGTACTTC. Its translation is CASSPEQGSKNIQYF.

The chain links TRBV27 to TRBJ1-2; 8 bases align to TRBD1. CDR1 MNHEY and CDR2 SMNVEV come from the germline V gene (reference sequence). After removal of 5 bases from V and 0 bases from J, the junction contained 2 bases not matched to a gene. This CDR3 comprises 14 residues. The CDR3 sequence is CASSQGAPNYGYTF. The CDR3 DNA follows: TGTGCCAGCAGTCAGGGGGCGCCTAACTATGGCTACACCTTC.

This clone was picked up one time. The CDR3 loop reads CASRPGGAYGYTF. The CDR3 region has the DNA TGTGCCAGCAGACCGGGCGGGGCCTATGGCTACACCTTC. The J gene is TRBJ1-2, the V gene TRBV25-1, with D maybe TRBD1 (5 bases). Germline V gives CDR1 MGHDK, CDR2 SYGVNS. The CDR3 spans 13 residues. The V gene lost 6 bases and the J gene lost 4 bases, with 12 bases spanning the gap.

This clone has more than one count but fewer than ten. The J gene is TRBJ2-6, the V gene TRBV9; D remains unclear. Germline-derived CDR1 and CDR2 are SGDLS and YYNGEE. V was pared by 0 bases and J by 3 bases, with 16 bases between. The length of the CDR3 is 18 residues. The CDR3 protein is CASSVAAGSMSGANVLTF. DNA of the CDR3: TGTGCCAGCAGCGTAGCGGCAGGATCAATGAGTGGGGCCAACGTCCTGACTTTC.

This clone was recorded once. This chain connects TRBV25-1 to TRBJ2-7; a weak D match, TRBD1 (6 bases). The germline gives CDR1 MGHDK, CDR2 SYGVNS. CDR3 length: 12 residues. Trimming cost V 5 bases and J 1 base, with 6 bases left between them. The CDR3, as DNA: TGTGCCAGCAGTACAGGGTCCTACGAGCAGTACTTC. Translating it yields CASSTGSYEQYF.

The rearrangement joins TRBV28 to TRBJ2-5; 11 nucleotides match TRBD2. Germline values: CDR1 MDHEN, CDR2 SYDVKM. Germline trimming cut 2 bases from V and 4 bases from J; bases unmatched to any gene: 6. The CDR3 contains 16 residues. This chain's CDR3 is CASSLGSGGARETQYF. In DNA, the CDR3 is TGTGCCAGCAGTTTAGGTAGCGGGGGGGCAAGAGAGACCCAGTACTTC.

The V call is TRBV9, the J call TRBJ2-1; 10 bases fit TRBD2. This CDR3 is 19 amino acids long. V was clipped by 3 bases and J by 0 bases; unmatched bases: 12. The germline V gene has CDR1 SGDLS and CDR2 YYNGEE. The CDR3 spells CASSEGFSGGQSSYNEQFF. The CDR3, as DNA: TGTGCCAGCAGCGAAGGTTTTAGCGGGGGGCAGAGCTCCTACAATGAGCAGTTCTTC.

The chain is built from TRBV11-2 and TRBJ2-7, with D uncertain. Trimming shortened V by 0 bases and J by 3 bases, and 6 bases separated the two germline ends. The CDR3 is made up of 13 amino acids. From germline, CDR1 is SGHAT and CDR2 FQNNGV. CDR3 DNA sequence: TGTGCCAGCAGCTTAGATCTTGGCTACGAGCAGTACTTC. It yields the protein CASSLDLGYEQYF.

The chain links TRBV25-1 to TRBJ2-7; the match to TRBD1 covers 10 bases. This CDR3 has 14 residues. The germline V gene encodes CDR1 MGHDK and CDR2 SYGVNS. V lost 2 bases and J lost 2; bases outside the gene matches: 0. CDR3 nucleotide sequence: TGTGCCAGCAGTGAAGGGACAGGGGCCTACGAGCAGTACTTC. Translating it yields CASSEGTGAYEQYF.

The chain combines TRBV7-2 with TRBJ2-7; 7 positions agree with TRBD1. V dropped 3 bases and J dropped 0; count of bases not matched to a gene: 5. CDR1 is SGHTA and CDR2 is FQGNSA in the germline V gene. CDR3 length: 15 residues. The CDR3 protein is CASSLSGTDSYEQYF. The CDR3, as DNA: TGTGCCAGCAGCTTGTCCGGGACAGACTCCTACGAGCAGTACTTC.

The chain joins TRBV29-1 to TRBJ2-1, with TRBD2 matching 11 bases. The CDR3 is 16 amino acids. The ends lost 1 base at V and 5 bases at J; junction bases unmatched: 7. The germline CDR1 and CDR2 sequences are SQVTM and ANQGSEA. This chain's CDR3 is CSVEGIAGGPDNEQFF. For the CDR3, the DNA is TGCAGCGTTGAAGGGATAGCGGGGGGGCCCGACAATGAGCAGTTCTTC.